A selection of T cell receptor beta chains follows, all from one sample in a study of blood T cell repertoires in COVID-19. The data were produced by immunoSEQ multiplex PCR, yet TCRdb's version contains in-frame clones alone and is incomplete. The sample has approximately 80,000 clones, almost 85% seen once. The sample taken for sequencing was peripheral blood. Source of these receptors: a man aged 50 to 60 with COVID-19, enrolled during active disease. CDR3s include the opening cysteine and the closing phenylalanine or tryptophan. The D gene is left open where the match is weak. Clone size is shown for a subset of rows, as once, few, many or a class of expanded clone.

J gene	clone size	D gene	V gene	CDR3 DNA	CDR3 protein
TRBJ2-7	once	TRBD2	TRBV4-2	TGTGCCAGCAGCCAAGGTCGCGGGGGTAGCTCCTACGAGCAGTACTTC	CASSQGRGGSSYEQYF
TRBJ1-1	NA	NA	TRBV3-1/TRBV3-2	TGTGCCAGCAGCCAAGGGGGCAGAGGAGCTTTCTTT	CASSQGGRGAFF
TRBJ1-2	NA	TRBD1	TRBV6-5	TGTGCCAGCAGTTACTCGGGGACAGGATACTTTTTCGGCTACACCTTC	CASSYSGTGYFFGYTF
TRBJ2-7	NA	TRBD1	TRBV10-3	TGTGCCATCAGTGCCTCGACAGGGAACTACGAGCAGTACTTC	CAISASTGNYEQYF
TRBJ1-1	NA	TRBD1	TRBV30	TGTGCCTGGAGCCCCCTTTGGACAGGGGTGATCGGGGACACTGAAGCTTTCTTT	CAWSPLWTGVIGDTEAFF
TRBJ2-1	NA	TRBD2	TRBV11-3	TGTGCCAGCAGCTTATTGGGAGGGGACTCCTACAATGAGCAGTTCTTC	CASSLLGGDSYNEQFF
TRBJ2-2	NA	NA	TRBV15	TGTGCCACCAGCAGAGATAAGAACACCGGGGAGCTGTTTTTT	CATSRDKNTGELFF
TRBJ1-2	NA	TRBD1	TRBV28	TGTGCCAGCAGACGGGGGACAGGGGTGGGTGGCTACACCTTC	CASRRGTGVGGYTF
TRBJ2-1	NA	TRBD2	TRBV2	TGTGCCAGCAGGTCCGGGACTAGCGGGTGGAGCTCCTACAATGAGCAGTTCTTC	CASRSGTSGWSSYNEQFF
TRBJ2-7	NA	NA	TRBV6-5	TGTGCCAGCAGTAAGGACGGGACCTACGAGCAGTACTTC	CASSKDGTYEQYF
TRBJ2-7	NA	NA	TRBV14	TGTGCCAGCAGCCATTCAGCGGAATCCTACGAGCAGTACTTC	CASSHSAESYEQYF
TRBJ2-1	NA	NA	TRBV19	TGTGCCAGTTCTTTCCTCAGGGGCTCCTACAATGAGCAGTTCTTC	CASSFLRGSYNEQFF
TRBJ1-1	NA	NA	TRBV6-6	TGTGCCAGCAGTTACTCGGGGGGGGGCGAGGGCACTGAAGCTTTCTTT	CASSYSGGGEGTEAFF
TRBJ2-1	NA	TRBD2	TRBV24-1	TGTGCCACCGGACTTCGGGGGGGAGGCAATGAGCAGTTCTTC	CATGLRGGGNEQFF
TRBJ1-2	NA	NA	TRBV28	TGTGCCAGCGGCCCGGGGGTATATGGCTACACCTTC	CASGPGVYGYTF
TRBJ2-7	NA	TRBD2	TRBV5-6	TGTGCCAGCAGCTTATCCCCGTGGGCGGGGGATACCTACGAGCAGTACTTC	CASSLSPWAGDTYEQYF
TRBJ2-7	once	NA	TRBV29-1	TGCAGCGCCCTGGTTACAGCCTTTGGGGAGCAGTACTTC	CSALVTAFGEQYF
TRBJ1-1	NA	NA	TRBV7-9	TGTGCCAGCAGCTTAGGGGGGCGCACTGAAGCTTTCTTT	CASSLGGRTEAFF
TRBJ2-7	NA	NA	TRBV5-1	TGCGCCAGCAGCTTGGGCAGCTCCTACGAGCAGTACTTC	CASSLGSSYEQYF
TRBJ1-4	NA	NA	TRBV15	TGTGCCACCAGCAGAGATTCCCTAGACCGGGTTGGGGGGCTGTTTTTT	CATSRDSLDRVGGLFF
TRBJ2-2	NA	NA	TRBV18	TGTGCCAGCTCACCAAGCAGGGAAAACACCGGGGAGCTGTTTTTT	CASSPSRENTGELFF
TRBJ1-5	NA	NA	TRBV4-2	TGTGCCAGCAGCCAAGCGGGTGGAGGCGATCAGCCCCAGCATTTT	CASSQAGGGDQPQHF
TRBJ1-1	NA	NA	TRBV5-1	TGCGCCAGCAGCTCTCTCTTGACAGAGAACACTGAAGCTTTCTTT	CASSSLLTENTEAFF
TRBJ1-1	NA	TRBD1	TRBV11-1	TGTGCCAGCAGCTTAGAGGGACAGGGGAACACTGAAGCTTTCTTT	CASSLEGQGNTEAFF
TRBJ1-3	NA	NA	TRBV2	TGTGCCAGCATGGGCACCTCCTCTGGAAACACCATATATTTT	CASMGTSSGNTIYF
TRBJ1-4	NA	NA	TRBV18	TGTGCCAGCTCACCACCAATGGCAGGGGCAGAAAAACTGTTTTTT	CASSPPMAGAEKLFF